One sample yielded the 11 T cell receptor beta chains listed below, sequenced in a study of graft-versus-host responses after intestinal transplantation. Sequenced by immunoSEQ multiplex PCR; TCRdb stores in-frame clones only, minus some. The sample lists tens of thousands of clones, 89% occurring once. The specimen was PBMCs, collected more than 62 days after intestinal transplantation. The source is a human patient who received an intestinal transplant, so some T cells may come from the graft donor.

This chain links TRBV12-1 with TRBJ2-3; the D call in the table, TRBD2, was not verified against the DNA. TRBV12-1 is deemed a pseudogene. The CDR3 loop spans 19 amino acids. This chain's CDR3 is CASSSRSGAGGLSTDTQYF. The DNA of the CDR3 is TGTGCCAGCAGCTCCCGGTCAGGAGCGGGGGGCCTGAGCACAGATACGCAGTATTTT.

The CDR3 region has the DNA TGTGCCAGCAGCTTAGATACGGCCCACTATGGCTACACCTTC. Amino acids: CASSLDTAHYGYTF. The chain employs TRBV7-8 and TRBJ1-2, with unresolved D. Trimming shortened V by 1 base and J by 3 bases, and 9 bases separated the two germline ends. The germline gives CDR1 SGHVS, CDR2 FQNEAQ. This CDR3 contains 14 residues.

The chain combines TRBV7-9 with TRBJ2-1, with TRBD2 matching over 8 bases. V was clipped by 2 bases and J by 7 bases; unmatched bases: 7. Germline assignment: CDR1 SEHNR and CDR2 FQNEAQ (reference sequence). This CDR3 is built from 15 residues. The CDR3 is CASSLRGGLDNEQFF. For the CDR3, the DNA is TGTGCCAGCAGCTTACGAGGGGGACTAGATAATGAGCAGTTCTTC.

CDR3 bases: TGTGCCAGCAGCGTAGGACCCGGGACAGGGTTCGGTAATGAAAAACTGTTTTTT. This sequence encodes CASSVGPGTGFGNEKLFF. The J gene is TRBJ1-4, the V gene TRBV9; 9 positions match TRBD1. The CDR3 has 18 residues. Unmatched junction bases numbered 10, after V lost 0 bases and J lost 4 bases. Germline CDR1 is SGDLS and CDR2 is YYNGEE.

The chain couples TRBV5-1 to TRBJ1-1; 11 positions agree with TRBD1. The germline gives CDR1 SGHRS, CDR2 YFSETQ. Losses at the gene ends were 4 bases for V and 2 bases for J; bases not matched to a gene: 4. CDR3 length equals 15 residues. The CDR3 reads CASSPRTGGNTEAFF. Here the CDR3 DNA reads TGCGCCAGCAGCCCCAGGACAGGGGGCAACACTGAAGCTTTCTTT.

J is TRBJ2-4 and V is TRBV5-8; D not resolved. The CDR3 is made up of 16 amino acids. Trimming left V 0 bases short and J 1 base short, with 11 bases between. Germline values: CDR1 SGHTS, CDR2 YDEGEE. CDR3: CASSLEVSQAKNIQYF. The CDR3 DNA sequence: TGTGCCAGCAGCTTGGAAGTGAGCCAGGCCAAAAACATTCAGTACTTC. Full variable domain (missing parts from reference TRBV5-8 and TRBJ2-4): EAGVTQSPTHLIKTRGQQATLRCSPISGHTSVYWYQQALGLGLQFLLWYDEGEERNRGNFPPRFSGRQFPNYSSELNVNALELEDSALYLCASSLEVSQAKNIQYFGAGTRLSVL.

The chain recombines TRBV27 with TRBJ2-6, with D possibly called TRBD1 or TRBD2 (6 bases each). This CDR3 spans 18 amino acids. Trimming removed 7 bases at V and 4 bases at J, with 23 bases between. Germline CDR1 reads MNHEY; CDR2 reads SMNVEV (reference sequence). Here the CDR3 reads CASTGGGGAESGANVLTF. The CDR3 DNA sequence: TGTGCCAGCACCGGGGGCGGCGGGGCGGAATCCGGGGCCAACGTCCTGACTTTC.

This clone has just one count. The gene calls are TRBV6-4 and TRBJ2-3, with 9 bases that match TRBD1. J gave up 3 bases and V 0 bases, and 4 bases lay outside the gene matches. The CDR3 length is 16 residues. The germline V gene encodes CDR1 MRHNA and CDR2 SNTAGT. The CDR3 reads CASSDSTGGPTDTQYF. CDR3 nucleotides: TGTGCCAGCAGTGACTCGACAGGGGGGCCTACAGATACGCAGTATTTT.

V gene TRBV2 combines with J gene TRBJ2-3; D gene ambiguous. Between the trimmed V and J ends, which lost 6 bases and 5 bases, there was a span of 6 bases. CDR3 length equals 11 residues. Germline V gene sequence: CDR1 SNHLY, CDR2 FYNNEI. The CDR3 spells CASRVVDTQYF. CDR3 coding DNA: TGTGCCAGCAGGGTCGTAGATACGCAGTATTTT.

Notes on this clone: Sequence at one end of the junction differs from germline and may be a read error. This chain connects TRBV10-3 to TRBJ1-1, with D hard to call. CDR1 is ENHRY and CDR2 is SYGVKD in the germline V gene. The CDR3 contains 13 residues. The CDR3 coding sequence is TGTGCCATCGGTGAGGCCCCGGGCACTGAAGCTTTCTTT. As protein: CAIGEAPGTEAFF.

The rearrangement links TRBV19 to TRBJ2-6; no clear D gene. The germline V and J ends were trimmed by 9 bases and 0 bases, with 9 bases remaining between them. Germline V CDR1 and CDR2: LNHDA, SQIVND (reference sequence). The CDR3 is made up of 14 amino acids. The CDR3 DNA sequence: TGTGCCAGCCGTACCCACTCTGGGGCCAACGTCCTGACTTTC. Amino acid sequence: CASRTHSGANVLTF.